This T cell receptor beta chain came from a study of blood T cell repertoires in COVID-19. About the study: COVID-19 samples, acute and convalescent, were from the United States, Italy and Spain. Sources were T cells, B-cell-depleted T cells, or PBMCs; the material itself was cDNA or gDNA.

Original processing methods: Using reference gene primer amplification, nucleated cell counts were estimated. The method was immunoSEQ multiplex PCR; TCRdb's version includes in-frame clones alone and lacks a portion of them. The V and J calls and the clone size are those of that table, but D and trimming were determined from the DNA. The table shows more than 85,000 clones, with 90% to 95% occurring only once. V lost 5 bases to trimming and J lost 3 bases; unmatched junction nucleotides: 7. Germline CDR1 reads SGHTA; CDR2 reads FQGNSA. The CDR3 totals 15 residues. The chain uses TRBV7-2 and TRBJ2-7, with 10 nucleotides matching TRBD1. Sequenced input: peripheral blood. The sequence came from a man between 60 and 70 years old with acute or convalescent COVID-19. The CDR3 sequence: CASSRPGTGVYEQYF. The CDR3, as DNA: TGTGCCAGCAGCCGCCCCGGGACAGGGGTCTACGAGCAGTACTTC.